The 6 T cell receptor beta chains below all came from one sample that was sequenced in a study of T cell repertoires in cytomegalovirus infection. No antigens are known for them. MiXCR was run by TCRdb on the reads, yielding one entry per CDR3 protein. The sample contains 69,000 or so distinct CDR3 sequences, about 27% of which appear only once. The starting material was CD8+ T cells from cultured PBMCs, obtained from culture after CMV antigen stimulation. These receptors all come from a human donor in good health (CMV status not recorded). Some clones in this sample may be carry-over from other donors' samples.

This clonotype was counted many times. The chain uses TRBV7-2 and TRBJ2-1; 12 positions agree with TRBD2. V lost 5 bases, J lost 4 bases, and 3 bases stayed unmatched. The CDR3 contains 15 residues. Germline V lookup: CDR1 SGHTA, CDR2 FQGNSA. The DNA for the CDR3 is TGTGCCAGCAGCATTGGACTAGCGGGGTACAATGAGCAGTTCTTC. This encodes CASSIGLAGYNEQFF.

The rearrangement joins TRBV27 to TRBJ2-6; 7 bases agree with TRBD2. The ends lost 0 bases at V and 4 bases at J; junction bases unmatched: 0. The CDR3 sequence is 15 residues long. CDR1 and CDR2 from the germline V gene are MNHEY and SMNVEV (reference sequence). CDR3 nucleotide sequence: TGTGCCAGCAGTTTATCGGGGGGGGGGGCCAACGTCCTGACTTTC. Its translation is CASSLSGGGANVLTF.

In this sample, this clonotype turned up many times. The rearrangement joins TRBV7-9 to TRBJ2-1; a possible D gene is TRBD2 (6 bases). The CDR3 loop spans 16 amino acids. Looked up from germline, CDR1 is SEHNR and CDR2 is FQNEAQ (reference sequence). V was clipped by 1 base and J by 7 bases, with 17 bases between them. The CDR3 loop reads CASSLVAVGLHNEQFF. The CDR3 bases are TGTGCCAGCAGCTTAGTAGCGGTGGGGCTACATAATGAGCAGTTCTTC.

The rearrangement uses TRBV2 and TRBJ1-5, with a weak D call TRBD1 (5 bases). This CDR3 has 15 amino acids. Germline-derived CDR1 and CDR2 are SNHLY and FYNNEI. V lost 5 bases to trimming and J lost 2 bases, with 13 bases between them. The CDR3 DNA reads as TGTGCCAGCAGTCTCGACCCGGGGGGCAATCAGCCCCAGCATTTT. It is translated as CASSLDPGGNQPQHF.

This chain connects TRBV12-3 or TRBV12-4 to TRBJ2-1; 10 bases align to TRBD2. This CDR3 has 18 amino acids. J gave up 3 bases and V 6 bases, and 14 bases lay outside the gene matches. Here the CDR3 reads CASSLFRIAGGHYNEQFF. The CDR3, as DNA: TGTGCCAGCAGCTTGTTCCGAATAGCGGGAGGACACTACAATGAGCAGTTCTTC.

The CDR3 bases are TGTGCCAGCAGCTTAAGATATCGGGCCCAAGAGACCCAGTACTTC. It yields the protein CASSLRYRAQETQYF. The J gene is TRBJ2-5, the V gene TRBV11-2; no firm D call. Germline values: CDR1 SGHAT, CDR2 FQNNGV. V shed 2 bases and J shed 1 base, with 11 bases lying between them. This CDR3 comprises 15 residues.